The text below deals with one TCR beta chain. The sample is drawn from a study of CD8 T cells in Susac syndrome. The overall study: Clinical remission applied to fewer than ten sequenced Susac syndrome patients, and more than five had active disease.

The V end was cut by 3 bases, the J end by 4 bases, with 12 bases between. Germline V gene sequence: CDR1 GTSNPN, CDR2 SVGIG (reference sequence). The CDR3 spans 14 residues. Sequencing of TCR beta was carried out in blood CD8+ and CD4+ T cells. TEMRA cells underwent FACS enrichment and CD8+ and CD4+ T cells underwent negative isolation. With random hexamers, reverse transcription was performed on about 0.5 to 1 ug of RNA. TCR beta CDR3 was amplified by immunoSEQ covering 54 Vbeta and 13 Jbeta. MiXCR was run by TCRdb on the immunoSEQ multiplex PCR reads, yielding one entry per CDR3 protein. The repertoire has approximately 260,000 distinct CDR3 sequences, around 96% of them found once; the top ten carry 0.095% to 0.12%.

Source material: CD4+ T cells from PBMCs. The TCR comes from a human donor with Susac syndrome. This chain uses TRBV30 with TRBJ2-2, with D possibly TRBD1 on 6 matching bases. CDR3 sequence reads: CAWSRDTSTGELFF. The CDR3 DNA reads as TGTGCCTGGAGCCGGGACACCAGCACCGGGGAGCTGTTTTTT.